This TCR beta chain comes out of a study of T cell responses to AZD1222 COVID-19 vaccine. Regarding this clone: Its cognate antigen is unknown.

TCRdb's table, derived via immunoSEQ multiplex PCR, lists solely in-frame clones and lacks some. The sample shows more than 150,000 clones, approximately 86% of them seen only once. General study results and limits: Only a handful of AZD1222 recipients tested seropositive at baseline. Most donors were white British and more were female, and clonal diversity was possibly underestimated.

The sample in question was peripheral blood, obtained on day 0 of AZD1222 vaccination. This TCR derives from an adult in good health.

CDR3 in DNA: TGTGCCTGGAGTAAATCGAAAGAGACCCAGTACTTC. It translates to CAWSKSKETQYF. The gene calls are TRBV30 and TRBJ2-5; D call uncertain. The V end was cut by 2 bases, the J end by 3 bases, with 7 bases between. The CDR3 totals 12 residues. Germline loops: CDR1 GTSNPN, CDR2 SVGIG (reference sequence). Full variable domain (rest looked up from reference TRBV30 and TRBJ2-5): SQTIHQWPATLVQPVGSPLSLECTVEGTSNPNLYWYRQAAGRGLQLLFYSVGIGQISSEVPQNLSASRPQDRQFILSSKKLLLSDSGFYLCAWSKSKETQYFGPGTRLLVL.